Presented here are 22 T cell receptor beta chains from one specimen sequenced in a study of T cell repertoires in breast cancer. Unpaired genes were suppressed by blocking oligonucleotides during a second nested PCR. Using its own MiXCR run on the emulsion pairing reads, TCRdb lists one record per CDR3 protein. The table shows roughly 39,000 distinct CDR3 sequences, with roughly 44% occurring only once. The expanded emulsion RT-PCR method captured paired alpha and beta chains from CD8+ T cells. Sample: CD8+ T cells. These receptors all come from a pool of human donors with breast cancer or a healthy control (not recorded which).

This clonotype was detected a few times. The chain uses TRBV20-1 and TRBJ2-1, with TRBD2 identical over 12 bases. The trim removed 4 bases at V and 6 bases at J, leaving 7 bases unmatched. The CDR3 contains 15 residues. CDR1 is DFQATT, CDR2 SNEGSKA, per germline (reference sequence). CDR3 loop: CSATSGGAEGNEQFF. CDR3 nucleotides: TGCAGTGCTACTAGCGGGGGGGCCGAAGGCAATGAGCAGTTCTTC.

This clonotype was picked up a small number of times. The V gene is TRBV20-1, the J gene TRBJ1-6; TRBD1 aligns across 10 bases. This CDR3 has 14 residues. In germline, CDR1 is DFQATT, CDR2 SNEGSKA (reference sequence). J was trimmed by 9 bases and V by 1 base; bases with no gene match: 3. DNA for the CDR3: TGCAGTGCTAGAGTGCGGACAGGGGGTTCACCCCTCCACTTT. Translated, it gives CSARVRTGGSPLHF.

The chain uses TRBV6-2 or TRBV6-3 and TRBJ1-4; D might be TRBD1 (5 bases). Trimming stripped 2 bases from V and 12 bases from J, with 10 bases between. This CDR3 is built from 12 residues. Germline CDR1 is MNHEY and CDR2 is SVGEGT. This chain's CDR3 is CASSYPTGELFF. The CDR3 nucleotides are TGTGCCAGCAGTTACCCTACGGGGGAACTGTTTTTT.

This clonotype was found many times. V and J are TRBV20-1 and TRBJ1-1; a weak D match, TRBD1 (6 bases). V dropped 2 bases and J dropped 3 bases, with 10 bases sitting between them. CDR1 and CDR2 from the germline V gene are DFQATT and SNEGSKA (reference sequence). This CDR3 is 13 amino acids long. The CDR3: CSARLDSDTEAFF. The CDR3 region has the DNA TGCAGTGCTAGATTGGACAGTGACACTGAAGCTTTCTTT.

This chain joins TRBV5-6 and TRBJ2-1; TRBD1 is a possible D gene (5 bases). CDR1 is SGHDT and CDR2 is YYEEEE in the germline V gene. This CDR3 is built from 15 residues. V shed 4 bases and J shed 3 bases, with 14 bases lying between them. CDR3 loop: CASSTTPGIYNEQFF. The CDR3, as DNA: TGTGCCAGCAGCACCACTCCAGGGATCTACAATGAGCAGTTCTTC. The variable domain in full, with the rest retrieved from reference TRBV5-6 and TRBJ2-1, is DAGVTQSPTHLIKTRGQQVTLRCSPKSGHDTVSWYQQALGQGPQFIFQYYEEEERQRGNFPDRFSGHQFPNYSSELNVNALLLGDSALYLCASSTTPGIYNEQFFGPGTRLTVL.

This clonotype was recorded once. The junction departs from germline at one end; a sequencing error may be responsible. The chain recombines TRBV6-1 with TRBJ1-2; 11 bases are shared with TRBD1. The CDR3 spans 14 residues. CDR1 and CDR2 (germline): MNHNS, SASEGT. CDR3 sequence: CACRSGTGGYGYTF. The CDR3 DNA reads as TGTGCCTGCAGGAGCGGGACAGGGGGCTATGGCTACACCTTC.

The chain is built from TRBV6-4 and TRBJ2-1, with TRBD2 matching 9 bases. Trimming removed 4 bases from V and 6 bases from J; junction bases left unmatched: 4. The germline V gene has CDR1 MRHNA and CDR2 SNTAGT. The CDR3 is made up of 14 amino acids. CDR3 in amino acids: CASSAAGGSNEQFF. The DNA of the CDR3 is TGTGCCAGCAGTGCAGCGGGGGGCAGCAATGAGCAGTTCTTC.

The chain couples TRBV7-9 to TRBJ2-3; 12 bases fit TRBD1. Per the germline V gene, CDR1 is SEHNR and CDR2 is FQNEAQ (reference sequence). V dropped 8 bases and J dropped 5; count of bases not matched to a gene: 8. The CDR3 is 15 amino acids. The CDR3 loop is CASGSRDRGQDTQYF. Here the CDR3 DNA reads TGTGCCAGCGGCTCCCGGGACAGGGGGCAAGATACGCAGTATTTT.

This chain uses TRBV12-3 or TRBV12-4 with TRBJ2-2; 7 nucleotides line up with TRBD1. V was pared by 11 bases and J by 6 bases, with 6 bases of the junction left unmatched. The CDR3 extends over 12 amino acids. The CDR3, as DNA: TGTGCCGGAGCAGGGGGACCCGGGGAGCTGTTTTTT. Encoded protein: CAGAGGPGELFF.

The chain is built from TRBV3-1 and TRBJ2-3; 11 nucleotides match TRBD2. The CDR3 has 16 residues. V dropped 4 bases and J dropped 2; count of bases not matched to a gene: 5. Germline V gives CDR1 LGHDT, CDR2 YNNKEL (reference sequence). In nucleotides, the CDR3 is TGTGCCAGCAGCCCCGCTAGCGGGGGGTACACAGATACGCAGTATTTT. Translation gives CASSPASGGYTDTQYF.

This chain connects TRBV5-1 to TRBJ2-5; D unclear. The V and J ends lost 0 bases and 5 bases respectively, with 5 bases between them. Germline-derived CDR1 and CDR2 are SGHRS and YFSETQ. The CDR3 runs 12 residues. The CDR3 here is CASSLVLETQYF. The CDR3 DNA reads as TGCGCCAGCAGCTTGGTCTTGGAGACCCAGTACTTC.

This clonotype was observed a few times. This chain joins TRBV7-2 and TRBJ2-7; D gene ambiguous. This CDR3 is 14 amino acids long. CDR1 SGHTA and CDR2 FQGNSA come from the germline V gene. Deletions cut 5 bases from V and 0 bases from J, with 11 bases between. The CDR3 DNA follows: TGTGCCAGCAGCGCCCGGGTCAGCTCCTACGAGCAGTACTTC. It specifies CASSARVSSYEQYF.

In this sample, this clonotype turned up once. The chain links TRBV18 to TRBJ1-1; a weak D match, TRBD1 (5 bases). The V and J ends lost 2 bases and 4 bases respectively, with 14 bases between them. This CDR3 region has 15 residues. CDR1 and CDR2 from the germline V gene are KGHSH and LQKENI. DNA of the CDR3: TGTGCCAGCTCACCATGGGAGGGGCAGGTCACTGAAGCTTTCTTT. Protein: CASSPWEGQVTEAFF.

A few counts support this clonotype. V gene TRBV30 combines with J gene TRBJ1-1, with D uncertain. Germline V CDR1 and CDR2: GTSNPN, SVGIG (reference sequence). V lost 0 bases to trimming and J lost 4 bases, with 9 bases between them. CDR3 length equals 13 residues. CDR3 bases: TGTGCCTGGAGTGTACCGATGGGCACTGAAGCTTTCTTT. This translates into CAWSVPMGTEAFF.

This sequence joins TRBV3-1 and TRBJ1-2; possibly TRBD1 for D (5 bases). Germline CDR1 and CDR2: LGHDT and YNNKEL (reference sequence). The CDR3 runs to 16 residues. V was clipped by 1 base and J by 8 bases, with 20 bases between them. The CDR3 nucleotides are TGTGCCAGCAGCCAAGTCAGGGCGTCTGCGTTGGACGGCTACACCTTC. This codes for CASSQVRASALDGYTF. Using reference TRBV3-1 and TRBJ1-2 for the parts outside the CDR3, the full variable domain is DTAVSQTPKYLVTQMGNDKSIKCEQNLGHDTMYWYKQDSKKFLKIMFSYNNKELIINETVPNRFSPKSPDKAHLNLHINSLELGDSAVYFCASSQVRASALDGYTFGSGTRLTVV.

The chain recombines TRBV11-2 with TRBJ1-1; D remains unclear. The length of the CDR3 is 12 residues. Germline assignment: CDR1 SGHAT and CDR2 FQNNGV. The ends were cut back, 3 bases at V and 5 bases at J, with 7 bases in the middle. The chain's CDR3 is CASSFVATEAFF. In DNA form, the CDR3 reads TGTGCCAGCAGCTTTGTTGCAACTGAAGCTTTCTTT.

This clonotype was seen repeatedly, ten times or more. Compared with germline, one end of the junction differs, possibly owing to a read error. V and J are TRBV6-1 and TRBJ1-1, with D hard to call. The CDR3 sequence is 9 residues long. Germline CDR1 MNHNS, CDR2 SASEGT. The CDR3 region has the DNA TGTGCCAGCAGTGAGAGCCACGTCTTT. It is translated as CASSESHVF.

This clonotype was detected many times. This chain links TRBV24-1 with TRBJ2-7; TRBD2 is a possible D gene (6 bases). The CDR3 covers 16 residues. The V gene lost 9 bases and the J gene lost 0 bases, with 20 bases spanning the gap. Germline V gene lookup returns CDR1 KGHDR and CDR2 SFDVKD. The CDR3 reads CATCGVGPGYSYEQYF. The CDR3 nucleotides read TGTGCCACCTGCGGGGTAGGGCCAGGTTACTCCTACGAGCAGTACTTC.

The CDR3 reads CASSLAPSGTQDKQYF. The CDR3 region has the DNA TGTGCCAGCAGCTTGGCCCCTAGCGGAACACAGGATAAGCAGTACTTC. The V gene is TRBV5-5, the J gene TRBJ2-5; 7 bases match TRBD2. Germline CDR1 SGHKS, CDR2 YYEKEE (reference sequence). Losses at the gene ends were 0 bases for V and 11 bases for J; bases not matched to a gene: 16. The CDR3 consists of 16 residues.

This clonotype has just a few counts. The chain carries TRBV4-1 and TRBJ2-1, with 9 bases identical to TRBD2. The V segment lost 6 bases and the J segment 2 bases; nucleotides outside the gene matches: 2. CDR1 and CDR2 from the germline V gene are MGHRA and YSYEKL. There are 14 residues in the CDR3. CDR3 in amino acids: CASRLAGTYNEQFF. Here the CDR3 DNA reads TGCGCCAGCAGACTAGCGGGCACCTACAATGAGCAGTTCTTC.

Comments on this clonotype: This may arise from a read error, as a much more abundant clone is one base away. The CDR3 sequence: CASSQTLAGPTDTQYF. DNA for the CDR3: TGTGCCAGCAGTCAAACGCTAGCGGGCCCCACAGATACGCAGTATTTT. This chain uses TRBV6-2 or TRBV6-3 with TRBJ2-3; 8 bases are shared with TRBD2. Germline-derived CDR1 and CDR2 are MNHEY and SVGEGT. Trimming removed 5 bases from V and 2 bases from J; junction bases left unmatched: 9. This CDR3 has 16 amino acids.

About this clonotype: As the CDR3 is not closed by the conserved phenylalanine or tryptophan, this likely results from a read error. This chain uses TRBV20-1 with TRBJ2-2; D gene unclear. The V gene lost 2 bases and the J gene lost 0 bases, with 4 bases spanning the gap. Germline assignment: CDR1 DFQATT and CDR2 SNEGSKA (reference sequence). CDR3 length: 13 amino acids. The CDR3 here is CSARLANTGELFL. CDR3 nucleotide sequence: TGCAGTGCTAGACTAGCGAACACCGGGGAGCTGTTTTTG.